Each of the 12 T cell receptor beta chains below was sequenced from the same sample in a study of blood T cell repertoires in COVID-19 (dated by TCRdb to the early 2020s). Library preparation used the immunoSEQ multiplex PCR assay. TCRdb re-hosts the immuneACCESS table, in-frame sequences only. Its copies lack some clones; in the studies checked, an unresolved V gene accounts for under half of them, and the cause for the rest is not known. This sample is represented by about 230,000 clones; approximately 86% of them were singletons. About 1.3% of the sample is taken by the ten largest. The sample taken for sequencing was peripheral blood. These receptors all stem from a woman in her twenties or thirties with COVID-19, enrolled during active disease.

This chain connects TRBV28 to TRBJ1-2; TRBD1 agrees at 7 bases. Germline V gene data show CDR1 as MDHEN and CDR2 as SYDVKM. This CDR3 region has 14 residues. The V and J ends lost 6 bases and 7 bases, in that order; junction bases with no gene match: 11. Here the CDR3 DNA reads TGTGCCAGCAGGCCCGCCGGGGACAGTCCTGGCTACACCTTC. It codes for CASRPAGDSPGYTF.

The chain employs TRBV3-1 (or the pseudogene TRBV3-2) and TRBJ2-1; TRBD1 is a possible D gene (5 bases). The V and J ends lost 1 base and 14 bases respectively, with 15 bases between them. Germline CDR1 reads LGHDT; CDR2 reads YNNKEL (reference sequence). There are 13 residues in the CDR3. The chain's CDR3 is CASSQGQSVSKFF. CDR3 coding DNA: TGTGCCAGCAGCCAAGGACAGTCAGTGAGCAAGTTCTTC.

This clone was observed a few times. This chain connects TRBV29-1 to TRBJ1-5, with D maybe TRBD1 (6 bases). The germline gives CDR1 SQVTM, CDR2 ANQGSEA. This CDR3 has 13 amino acids. Between the trimmed V and J ends, which lost 7 bases and 6 bases, there was a span of 16 bases. The CDR3, as DNA: TGCAGCGCAACCTTAGACAGGCGTCAGCCCCAGCATTTT. Protein: CSATLDRRQPQHF.

This clone was seen just once. The V and J genes are TRBV29-1 and TRBJ2-3; 13 bases are shared with TRBD2. The germline gives CDR1 SQVTM, CDR2 ANQGSEA. Trimming took 3 bases from V and 6 from J; bases not matched to a gene: 6. The CDR3 loop spans 15 amino acids. The CDR3 sequence: CSVDGLAGVPDTQYF. The DNA for the CDR3 is TGCAGCGTTGATGGACTAGCGGGAGTTCCTGATACGCAGTATTTT.

This clone has more than one count but fewer than ten. The rearrangement uses TRBV7-9 and TRBJ2-7; 9 bases line up with TRBD1. Per germline, CDR1 SEHNR and CDR2 FQNEAQ (reference sequence). The CDR3 consists of 12 residues. V lost 1 base to trimming and J lost 12 bases; unmatched junction nucleotides: 4. The CDR3 sequence: CASSLGGQGWYF. In DNA form, the CDR3 reads TGTGCCAGCAGCTTAGGGGGACAGGGATGGTACTTC.

V gene TRBV11-3 combines with J gene TRBJ1-1; D unclear. There are 13 residues in the CDR3. The V end lost 0 bases, the J end lost 3 bases, and 5 bases lay between the germline ends. The germline gives CDR1 SGHNT, CDR2 YENEEA. The CDR3 DNA sequence: TGTGCCAGCAGCTTAGAACGGGACACTGAAGCTTTCTTT. Protein product: CASSLERDTEAFF. Filled out from reference TRBV11-3 and TRBJ1-1, the complete variable domain reads EAGVVQSPRYKIIEKKQPVAFWCNPISGHNTLYWYLQNLGQGPELLIRYENEEAVDDSQLPKDRFSAERLKGVDSTLKIQPAELGDSAVYLCASSLERDTEAFFGQGTRLTVV.

This clone was detected a few times. The chain recombines TRBV19 with TRBJ2-2, with 9 bases lining up with TRBD1. Losses at the gene ends were 10 bases for V and 6 bases for J; bases not matched to a gene: 9. The germline CDR1 and CDR2 sequences are LNHDA and SQIVND (reference sequence). The CDR3 covers 14 residues. The CDR3 reads CATRLDRGPGELFF. The CDR3 DNA is TGTGCCACCAGGTTGGACAGGGGCCCCGGGGAGCTGTTTTTT.

The CDR3 coding sequence is TGTGCCAGCAGCCCCGACCGGGACACCTATCAGCCCCAGCATTTT. It yields the protein CASSPDRDTYQPQHF. The gene calls are TRBV7-2 and TRBJ1-5; tentatively, D is TRBD1 (6 bases). Trimming shortened V by 5 bases and J by 5 bases, and 16 bases separated the two germline ends. CDR1 is SGHTA, CDR2 FQGNSA, per germline. CDR3 size: 15 residues. Full variable domain (outside the CDR3, taken from reference TRBV7-2 and TRBJ1-5): GAGVSQSPSNKVTEKGKDVELRCDPISGHTALYWYRQSLGQGLEFLIYFQGNSAPDKSGLPSDRFSAERTGGSVSTLTIQRTQQEDSAVYLCASSPDRDTYQPQHFGDGTRLSIL.

The chain recombines TRBV2 with TRBJ2-7, with 8 positions matching TRBD2. Trimming cost V 2 bases and J 2 bases; bases outside gene matches: 5. This CDR3 has 15 residues. CDR1 and CDR2 from the germline V gene are SNHLY and FYNNEI. The CDR3 sequence is CASSEIAGTTYEQYF. CDR3 nucleotide sequence: TGTGCCAGCAGTGAAATAGCGGGGACCACCTACGAGCAGTACTTC.

The chain couples TRBV6-2 or TRBV6-3 to TRBJ1-1; maybe TRBD1 (6 bases). The CDR3 covers 18 residues. CDR1 MNHEY and CDR2 SVGEGT come from the germline V gene. The V end lost 0 bases, the J end lost 2 bases, and 19 bases lay between the germline ends. The CDR3, as DNA: TGTGCCAGCAGTTACTCGTACCTCCAAGGGGGGGATAACACTGAAGCTTTCTTT. Protein product: CASSYSYLQGGDNTEAFF.

This sequence joins TRBV13 and TRBJ1-1, with 9 bases fitting TRBD1. Germline loops: CDR1 PRHDT, CDR2 FYEKMQ (reference sequence). The CDR3 has 14 amino acids. V shed 5 bases, J shed 5 bases, and the junction held 6 bases outside the gene matches. The CDR3 here is CASSRDREDTEAFF. In DNA form, the CDR3 reads TGTGCCAGCAGCAGGGACAGGGAGGATACTGAAGCTTTCTTT.

V and J are TRBV9 and TRBJ2-1; a weak D match, TRBD1 (5 bases). The CDR3 is 12 residues long. The germline gives CDR1 SGDLS, CDR2 YYNGEE. The ends were cut back, 7 bases at V and 4 bases at J, with 9 bases in the middle. In DNA, the CDR3 is TGTGCCAGCGGCAGGGTATACAATGAGCAGTTCTTC. Encoded protein: CASGRVYNEQFF.